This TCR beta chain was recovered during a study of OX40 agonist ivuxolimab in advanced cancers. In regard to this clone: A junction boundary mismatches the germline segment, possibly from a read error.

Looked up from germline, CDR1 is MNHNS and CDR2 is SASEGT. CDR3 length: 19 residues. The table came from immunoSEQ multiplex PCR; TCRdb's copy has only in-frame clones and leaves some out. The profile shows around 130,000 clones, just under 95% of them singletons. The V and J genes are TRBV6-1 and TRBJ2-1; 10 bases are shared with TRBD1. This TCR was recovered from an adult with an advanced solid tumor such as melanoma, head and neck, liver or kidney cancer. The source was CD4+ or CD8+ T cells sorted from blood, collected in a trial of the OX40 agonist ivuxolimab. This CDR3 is CASSEGTGVAGGIHNEQFF. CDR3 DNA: TGTGCCAGCAGCGAAGGGACAGGGGTTGCCGGGGGGATCCACAATGAGCAGTTCTTC.